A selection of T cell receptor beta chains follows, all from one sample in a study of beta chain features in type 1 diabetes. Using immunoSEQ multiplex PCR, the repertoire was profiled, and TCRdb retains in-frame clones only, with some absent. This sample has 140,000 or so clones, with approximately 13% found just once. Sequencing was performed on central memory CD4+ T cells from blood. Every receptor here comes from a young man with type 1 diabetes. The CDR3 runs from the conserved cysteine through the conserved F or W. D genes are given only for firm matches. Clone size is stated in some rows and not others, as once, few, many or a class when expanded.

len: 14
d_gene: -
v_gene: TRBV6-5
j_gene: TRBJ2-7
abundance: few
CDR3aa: CASKSSAGYYEQYF
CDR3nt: TGTGCCAGCAAGTCTAGCGCGGGATACTACGAGCAGTACTTC

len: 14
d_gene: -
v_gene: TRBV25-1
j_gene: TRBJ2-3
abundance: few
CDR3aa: CASSALHSTDTQYF
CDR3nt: TGTGCCAGCAGTGCTCTCCACAGCACAGATACGCAGTATTTT

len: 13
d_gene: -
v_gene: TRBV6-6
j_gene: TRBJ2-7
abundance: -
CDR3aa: CASSSGPRYEQYF
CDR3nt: TGTGCCAGCAGCTCGGGACCGCGCTACGAGCAGTACTTC

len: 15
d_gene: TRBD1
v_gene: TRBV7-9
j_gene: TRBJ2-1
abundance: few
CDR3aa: CASSVGQGGYNEQFF
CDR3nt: TGTGCCAGCAGCGTGGGACAGGGAGGCTACAATGAGCAGTTCTTC

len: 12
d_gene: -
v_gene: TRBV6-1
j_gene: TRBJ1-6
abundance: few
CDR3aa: CASWRANSPLHF
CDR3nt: TGTGCCAGCTGGAGGGCCAATTCACCCCTCCACTTT

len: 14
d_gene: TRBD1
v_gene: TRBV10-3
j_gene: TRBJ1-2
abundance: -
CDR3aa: CAISPGTETYGYTF
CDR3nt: TGTGCCATCAGTCCCGGGACAGAAACCTATGGCTACACCTTC

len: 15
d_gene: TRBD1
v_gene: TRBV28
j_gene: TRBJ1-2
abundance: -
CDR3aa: CASSFKGGTGAGYTF
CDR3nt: TGTGCCAGCAGTTTTAAAGGCGGGACAGGGGCCGGCTACACCTTC

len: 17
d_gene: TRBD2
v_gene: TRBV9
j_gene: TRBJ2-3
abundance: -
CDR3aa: CASSVDLAGAYTDTQYF
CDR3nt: TGTGCCAGCAGCGTAGACCTAGCGGGGGCCTACACAGATACGCAGTATTTT

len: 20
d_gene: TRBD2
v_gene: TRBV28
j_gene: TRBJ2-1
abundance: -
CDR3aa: CASSPQRENIRRRSYNEQFF
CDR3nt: TGTGCCAGCAGTCCTCAGCGGGAGAATATACGGCGACGCTCCTACAATGAGCAGTTCTTC

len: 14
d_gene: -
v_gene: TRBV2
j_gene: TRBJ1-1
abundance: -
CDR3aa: CASSEARMNTEAFF
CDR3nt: TGTGCCAGCAGTGAAGCGAGGATGAACACTGAAGCTTTCTTT

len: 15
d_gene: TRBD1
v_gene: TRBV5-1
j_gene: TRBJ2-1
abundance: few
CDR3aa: CASSRTGTEGNEQFF
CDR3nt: TGCGCCAGCAGCCGAACCGGGACAGAAGGCAATGAGCAGTTCTTC

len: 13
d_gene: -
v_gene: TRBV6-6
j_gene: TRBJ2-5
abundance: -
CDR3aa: CASRRGEGETQYF
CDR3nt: TGTGCCAGCAGGAGGGGGGAGGGAGAGACCCAGTACTTC

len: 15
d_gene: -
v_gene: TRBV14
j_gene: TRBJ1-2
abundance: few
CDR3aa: CASFPSGVRGDGYTF
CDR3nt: TGTGCCAGCTTTCCATCGGGGGTGCGCGGGGATGGCTACACCTTC

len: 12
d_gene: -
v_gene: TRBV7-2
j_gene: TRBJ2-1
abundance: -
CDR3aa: CASSLVPNEQFF
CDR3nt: TGTGCCAGCAGCTTAGTACCCAATGAGCAGTTCTTC

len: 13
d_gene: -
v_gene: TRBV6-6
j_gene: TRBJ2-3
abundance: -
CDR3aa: CASKIGNTDTQYF
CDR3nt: TGTGCCAGCAAGATAGGCAACACAGATACGCAGTATTTT

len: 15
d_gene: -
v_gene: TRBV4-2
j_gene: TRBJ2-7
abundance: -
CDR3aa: CASSPGETADYEQYF
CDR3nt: TGTGCCAGCAGCCCCGGGGAGACTGCGGACTACGAGCAGTACTTC

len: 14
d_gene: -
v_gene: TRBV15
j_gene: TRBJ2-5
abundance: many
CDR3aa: CATSRAPGMETQYF
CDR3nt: TGTGCCACCAGCAGAGCCCCGGGGATGGAGACCCAGTACTTC

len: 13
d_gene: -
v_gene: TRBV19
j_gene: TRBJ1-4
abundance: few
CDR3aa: CATSVAMREKLFF
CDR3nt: TGTGCCACTTCAGTGGCCATGCGCGAAAAACTGTTTTTT

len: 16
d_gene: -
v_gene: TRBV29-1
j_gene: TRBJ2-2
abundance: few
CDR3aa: CSVVPARGTNTGELFF
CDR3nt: TGCAGCGTTGTGCCAGCCCGGGGGACAAACACCGGGGAGCTGTTTTTT

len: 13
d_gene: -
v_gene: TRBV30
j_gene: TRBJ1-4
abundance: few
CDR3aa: CAWSVSGSEKLFF
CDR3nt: TGTGCCTGGAGTGTGTCAGGGAGTGAAAAACTGTTTTTT

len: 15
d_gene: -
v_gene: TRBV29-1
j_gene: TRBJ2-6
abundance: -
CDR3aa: CSVSSGPSGANVLTF
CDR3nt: TGCAGCGTTTCATCAGGGCCCTCTGGGGCCAACGTCCTGACTTTC

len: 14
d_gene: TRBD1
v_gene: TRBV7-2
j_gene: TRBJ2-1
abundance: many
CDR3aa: CASRPGQAYNEQFF
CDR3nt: TGTGCCAGCAGACCGGGACAGGCCTACAATGAGCAGTTCTTC

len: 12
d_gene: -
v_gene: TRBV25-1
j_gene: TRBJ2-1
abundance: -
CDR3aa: CASSEQGLEQFF
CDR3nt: TGTGCCAGCAGTGAACAGGGGCTTGAGCAGTTCTTC

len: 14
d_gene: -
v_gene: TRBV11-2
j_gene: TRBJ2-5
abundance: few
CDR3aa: CASSLNGDQETQYF
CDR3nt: TGTGCCAGCAGCTTAAACGGGGACCAAGAGACCCAGTACTTC

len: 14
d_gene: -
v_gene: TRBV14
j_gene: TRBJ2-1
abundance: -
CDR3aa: CASSPPAGANEQFF
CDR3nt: TGTGCCAGCAGCCCCCCCGCAGGGGCCAATGAGCAGTTCTTC

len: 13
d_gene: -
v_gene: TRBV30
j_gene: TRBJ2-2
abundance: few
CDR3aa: CAWSVLGNGELFF
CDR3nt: TGTGCCTGGAGTGTACTGGGGAACGGGGAGCTGTTTTTT

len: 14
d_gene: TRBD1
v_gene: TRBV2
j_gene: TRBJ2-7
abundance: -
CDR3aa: CASEPGTGGYEQYF
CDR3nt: TGTGCCAGCGAGCCTGGGACAGGGGGCTACGAGCAGTACTTC

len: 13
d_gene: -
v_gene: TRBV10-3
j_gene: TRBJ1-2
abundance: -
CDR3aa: CAISAGMDYGYTF
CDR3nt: TGTGCCATCAGTGCGGGCATGGACTATGGCTACACCTTC

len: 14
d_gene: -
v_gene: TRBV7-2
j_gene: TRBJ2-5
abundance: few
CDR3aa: CASSFGTPQETQYF
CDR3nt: TGTGCCAGCAGCTTCGGGACACCTCAAGAGACCCAGTACTTC